The 9 T cell receptor beta chains in this list originate from one sample, sequenced in a study of cytomegalovirus exposure and HLA in healthy donors. TCRdb keeps only in-frame clones here, not all; method: immunoSEQ multiplex PCR. The sample has around 250,000 clones; nearly 90% are singletons. The sequenced sample consisted of PBMCs. Receptors originate from a woman under 30 in good health and CMV-seronegative.

The genes are TRBV10-3 and TRBJ2-3, with D hard to call. This CDR3 comprises 13 residues. Trimming stripped 6 bases from V and 4 bases from J, with 11 bases between. Germline CDR1 and CDR2: ENHRY and SYGVKD. The CDR3 is CAISDGIADTQYF. The CDR3 DNA sequence: TGTGCCATCAGCGATGGTATAGCAGATACGCAGTATTTT.

This clone has at least ten counts. The chain couples TRBV6-4 to TRBJ2-3; 7 positions agree with TRBD2. J was trimmed by 1 base and V by 8 bases; bases with no gene match: 9. CDR1 and CDR2 from the germline V gene are MRHNA and SNTAGT. The CDR3 is 15 residues long. In nucleotides, the CDR3 is TGTGCCAGCGCACCCTTGGCGGGGGGCACAGATACGCAGTATTTT. It codes for CASAPLAGGTDTQYF.

The J gene is TRBJ1-2, the V gene TRBV7-2; D possibly corresponds to TRBD1 (5 bases). Between the trimmed V and J ends, which lost 3 bases and 8 bases, there was a span of 13 bases. The CDR3 is 13 amino acids. The germline V gene has CDR1 SGHTA and CDR2 FQGNSA. The CDR3 protein is CASSLGLLDGYTF. The DNA for the CDR3 is TGTGCCAGCAGCTTGGGGCTTTTAGACGGCTACACCTTC.

The chain uses TRBV11-2 and TRBJ2-7, with D perhaps TRBD2 (5 bases). The CDR3 totals 14 residues. V lost 4 bases and J lost 1, with 11 bases in between. The V gene's germline CDR1 is SGHAT and CDR2 FQNNGV. The CDR3 DNA reads as TGTGCCAGCAGCTACCGGGAAAATTCCTACGAGCAGTACTTC. Protein product: CASSYRENSYEQYF.

The chain links TRBV18 to TRBJ1-1, with D hard to call. V lost 3 bases and J lost 0, with 8 bases in between. In germline, CDR1 is KGHSH, CDR2 LQKENI. This CDR3 region has 14 residues. The CDR3 sequence: CASSPRFMNTEAFF. The CDR3 DNA is TGTGCCAGCTCACCCAGGTTTATGAACACTGAAGCTTTCTTT.

The V and J genes are TRBV28 and TRBJ1-5; weak D call: TRBD1 (5 bases). The V end lost 3 bases, the J end lost 6 bases, and 12 bases lay between the germline ends. Per germline, CDR1 MDHEN and CDR2 SYDVKM. The CDR3 contains 14 residues. Here the CDR3 DNA reads TGTGCCAGCAGTTTGGGGCAGGGCCGTCAGCCCCAGCATTTT. Protein: CASSLGQGRQPQHF.

V and J are TRBV9 and TRBJ2-2, with D perhaps matching TRBD1 (5 bases). The CDR3 is 18 amino acids. V was pared by 0 bases and J by 0 bases, with 15 bases between. Germline V CDR1 and CDR2: SGDLS, YYNGEE. The CDR3 coding sequence is TGTGCCAGCAGCGTAGTTGGAGACAGTCCTGCGAACACCGGGGAGCTGTTTTTT. This codes for CASSVVGDSPANTGELFF.

The CDR3 here is CATKAPTDPYGYTF. CDR3 DNA: TGTGCCACCAAGGCGCCGACAGACCCCTATGGCTACACCTTC. V and J are TRBV10-3 and TRBJ1-2; TRBD1 is a possible D gene (5 bases). CDR1 and CDR2 from the germline V gene are ENHRY and SYGVKD. V was trimmed by 10 bases and J by 4 bases, leaving 19 bases between them. This CDR3 has 14 amino acids.

The chain employs TRBV2 and TRBJ2-6; D uncertain. The CDR3 contains 14 residues. The V gene's germline CDR1 is SNHLY and CDR2 FYNNEI. V shed 4 bases and J shed 2 bases, with 6 bases lying between them. The CDR3 loop is CASSGLTGANVLTF. In DNA, the CDR3 is TGTGCCAGCAGTGGGCTGACTGGGGCCAACGTCCTGACTTTC.